This T cell receptor beta chain was captured by sequencing in a study of shared clonotypes between healthy human individuals. The study, taken as a whole, reports: Specimens sampled were limited to blood, with tissue repertoires likely differing.

As concerns this clone: Its specificity is not known. It is likely a read error: a sequence one base away is far more abundant.

Every immunoSEQ plate was one replicate of a subset's evenly spread DNA. The protocol was immunoSEQ multiplex PCR, while the TCRdb copy is restricted to in-frame clones and leaves out a portion. The sample shows about 490,000 clones, more than 65% of them seen only once. Trimming pared 1 base from V and 4 bases from J, leaving 7 bases between. CDR3 length: 14 amino acids. CDR1 and CDR2 from the germline V gene are SNHLY and FYNNEI. This receptor was identified in a woman in her forties in good health. Some clones in this sample may be carry-over from other donors' samples. The specimen sequenced was PBMCs. This chain links TRBV2 with TRBJ2-2; D gene unclear. Here the CDR3 DNA reads TGTGCCAGCAGTGAAGGTCTATCCACCGGGGAGCTGTTTTTT. This sequence encodes CASSEGLSTGELFF.